These 6 T cell receptor beta chains originate from one sample sequenced in a study of T cell responses to AZD1222 COVID-19 vaccine. Measured with immunoSEQ multiplex PCR; TCRdb has only the in-frame clones, and not every one. The table has approximately 92,000 clones, about 85% seen once. Sequencing used peripheral blood, obtained on day 0 of AZD1222 vaccination. The receptors derive from an adult in good health.

The rearrangement links TRBV9 to TRBJ2-1; no clear D. Germline lookup yields CDR1 SGDLS and CDR2 YYNGEE. The CDR3 is 11 residues long. The V and J ends lost 7 bases and 4 bases respectively, with 6 bases between them. The CDR3 DNA sequence: TGTGCCAGCGGGTCATACAATGAGCAGTTCTTC. Its protein product is CASGSYNEQFF. Filled out from reference TRBV9 and TRBJ2-1, the complete variable domain reads DSGVTQTPKHLITATGQRVTLRCSPRSGDLSVYWYQQSLDQGLQFLIQYYNGEERAKGNILERFSAQQFPDLHSELNLSSLELGDSALYFCASGSYNEQFFGPGTRLTVL.

The chain employs TRBV4-1 and TRBJ2-2; D possibly corresponds to TRBD2 (5 bases). Per germline, CDR1 MGHRA and CDR2 YSYEKL. V was pared by 1 base and J by 4 bases, with 10 bases between. The CDR3 sequence is 15 residues long. As DNA, the CDR3 is TGCGCCAGCAGCCAAGTTTCTAGCCTCACCGGGGAGCTGTTTTTT. As protein: CASSQVSSLTGELFF.

This clone came up once. The chain couples TRBV2 to TRBJ1-2; D is possibly TRBD1 (6 bases). The germline V gene encodes CDR1 SNHLY and CDR2 FYNNEI. This CDR3 has 13 residues. Trimming took 6 bases from V and 2 from J, leaving 10 bases between them. The CDR3 loop is CASRPDRNYGYTF. Written as DNA, the CDR3 is TGTGCCAGCAGACCAGACAGGAACTATGGCTACACCTTC.

The V call is TRBV5-4, the J call TRBJ1-2, with D possibly being TRBD1 (6 bases). The CDR3 is made up of 14 amino acids. Germline assignment: CDR1 SGHNT and CDR2 YYREEE (reference sequence). The V end was cut by 0 bases, the J end by 5 bases, with 11 bases between. In DNA form, the CDR3 reads TGTGCCAGCAGCTTGGCCGGAGGGGGGTATGGCTACACCTTC. Translation: CASSLAGGGYGYTF.

The rearrangement links TRBV2 to TRBJ2-7, with D possibly being TRBD1 or TRBD2 (5 bases each). The CDR3 loop spans 13 amino acids. Germline assignment: CDR1 SNHLY and CDR2 FYNNEI. V was shortened by 5 bases and J by 3 bases, with 11 bases between the two germline ends. Here the CDR3 DNA reads TGTGCCAGCAGTCGGGACCGCAACTACGAGCAGTACGTC. Translation: CASSRDRNYEQYV.

A few counts support this clone. The chain has TRBV6-5 and TRBJ2-6; no definite D call. Germline V gives CDR1 MNHEY, CDR2 SVGAGI. The CDR3 length is 13 residues. V was clipped by 6 bases and J by 0 bases, with 3 bases between them. In DNA form, the CDR3 reads TGTGCCAGCAGAAACTCTGGGGCCAACGTCCTGACTTTC. Encoded protein: CASRNSGANVLTF.